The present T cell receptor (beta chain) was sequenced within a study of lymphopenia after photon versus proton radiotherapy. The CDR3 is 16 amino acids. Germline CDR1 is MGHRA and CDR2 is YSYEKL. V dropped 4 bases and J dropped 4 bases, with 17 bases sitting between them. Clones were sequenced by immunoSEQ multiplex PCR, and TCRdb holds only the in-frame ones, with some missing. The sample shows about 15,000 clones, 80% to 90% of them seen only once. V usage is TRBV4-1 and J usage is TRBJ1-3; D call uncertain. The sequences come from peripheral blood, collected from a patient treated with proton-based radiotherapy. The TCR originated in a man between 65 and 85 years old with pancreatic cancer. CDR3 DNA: TGCGCCAGCAGCCGTCCTAGCGGCAGCGGCGGAAACACCATATATTTT. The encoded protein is CASSRPSGSGGNTIYF.